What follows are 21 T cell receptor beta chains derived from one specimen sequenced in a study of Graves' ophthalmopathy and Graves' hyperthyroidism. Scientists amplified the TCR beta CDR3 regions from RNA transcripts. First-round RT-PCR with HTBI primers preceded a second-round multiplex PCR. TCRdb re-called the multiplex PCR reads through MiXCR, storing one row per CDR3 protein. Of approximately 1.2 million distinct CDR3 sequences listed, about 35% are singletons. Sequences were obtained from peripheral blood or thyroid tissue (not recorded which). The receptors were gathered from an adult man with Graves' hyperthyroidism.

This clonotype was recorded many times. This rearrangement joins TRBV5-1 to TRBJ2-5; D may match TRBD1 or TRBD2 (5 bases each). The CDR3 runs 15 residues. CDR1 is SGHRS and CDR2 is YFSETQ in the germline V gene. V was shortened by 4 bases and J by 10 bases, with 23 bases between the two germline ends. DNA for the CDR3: TGCGCCAGCAGCGTCGGCAGGGTGGACCCCGGGGACCAGTACTTC. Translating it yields CASSVGRVDPGDQYF.

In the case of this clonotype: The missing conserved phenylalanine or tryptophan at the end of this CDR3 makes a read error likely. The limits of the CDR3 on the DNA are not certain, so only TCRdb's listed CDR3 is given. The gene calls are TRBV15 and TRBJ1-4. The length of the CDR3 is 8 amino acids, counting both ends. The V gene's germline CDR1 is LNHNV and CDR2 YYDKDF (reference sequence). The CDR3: CATSRDYE.

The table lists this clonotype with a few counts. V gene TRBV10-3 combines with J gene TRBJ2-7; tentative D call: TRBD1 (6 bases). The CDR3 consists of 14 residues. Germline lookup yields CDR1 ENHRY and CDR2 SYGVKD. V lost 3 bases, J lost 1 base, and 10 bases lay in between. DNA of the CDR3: TGTGCCATCAGTGACGGACAGTCGTCCTACGAGCAGTACTTC. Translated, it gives CAISDGQSSYEQYF.

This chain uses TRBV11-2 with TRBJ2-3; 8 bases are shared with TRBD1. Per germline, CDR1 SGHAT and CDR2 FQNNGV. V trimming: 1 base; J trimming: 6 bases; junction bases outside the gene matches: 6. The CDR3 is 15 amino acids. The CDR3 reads CASSLARTGIDTQYF. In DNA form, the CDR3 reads TGTGCCAGCAGCTTAGCCCGGACAGGGATTGATACGCAGTATTTT.

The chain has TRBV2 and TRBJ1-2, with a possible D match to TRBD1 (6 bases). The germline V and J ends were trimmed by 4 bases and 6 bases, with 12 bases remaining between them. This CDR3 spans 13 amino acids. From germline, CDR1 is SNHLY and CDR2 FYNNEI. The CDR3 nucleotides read TGTGCCAGCAGTGCCCGGGGGGCCCATGGCTACACCTTC. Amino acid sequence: CASSARGAHGYTF.

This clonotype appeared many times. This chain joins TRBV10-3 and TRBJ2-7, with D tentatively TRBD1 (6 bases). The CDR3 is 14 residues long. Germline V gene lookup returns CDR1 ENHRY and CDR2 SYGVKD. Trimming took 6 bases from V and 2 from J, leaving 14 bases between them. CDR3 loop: CAISGNRDAYEQYF. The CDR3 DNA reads TGTGCCATCAGCGGCAACAGGGACGCCTACGAGCAGTACTTC.

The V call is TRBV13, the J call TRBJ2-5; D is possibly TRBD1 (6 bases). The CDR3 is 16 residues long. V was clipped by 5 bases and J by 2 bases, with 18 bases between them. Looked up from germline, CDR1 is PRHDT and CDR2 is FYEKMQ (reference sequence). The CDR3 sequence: CASSQRWPGDQETQYF. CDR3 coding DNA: TGTGCCAGCAGCCAGAGGTGGCCAGGGGATCAAGAGACCCAGTACTTC.

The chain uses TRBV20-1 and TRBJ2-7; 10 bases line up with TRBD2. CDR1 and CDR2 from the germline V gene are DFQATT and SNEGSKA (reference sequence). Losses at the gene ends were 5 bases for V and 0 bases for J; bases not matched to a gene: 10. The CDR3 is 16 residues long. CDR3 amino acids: CSAFQLAGKSSYEQYF. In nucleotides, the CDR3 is TGCAGTGCTTTTCAACTAGCGGGGAAGAGCTCCTACGAGCAGTACTTC.

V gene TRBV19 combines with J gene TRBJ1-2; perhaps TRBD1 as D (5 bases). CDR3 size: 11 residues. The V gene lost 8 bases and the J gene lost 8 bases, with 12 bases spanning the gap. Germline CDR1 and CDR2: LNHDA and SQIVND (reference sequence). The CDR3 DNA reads TGTGCCAGTTTCAGGGATTACGGCTACACCTTC. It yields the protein CASFRDYGYTF.

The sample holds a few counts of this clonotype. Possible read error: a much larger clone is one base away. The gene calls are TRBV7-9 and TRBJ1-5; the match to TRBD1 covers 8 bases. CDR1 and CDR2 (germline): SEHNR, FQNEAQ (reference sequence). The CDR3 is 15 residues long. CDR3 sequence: CAGSLQGGSNQPQHF. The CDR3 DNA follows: TGTGCCGGCAGCTTACAGGGGGGCAGCAATCAGCCCCAGCATTTT.

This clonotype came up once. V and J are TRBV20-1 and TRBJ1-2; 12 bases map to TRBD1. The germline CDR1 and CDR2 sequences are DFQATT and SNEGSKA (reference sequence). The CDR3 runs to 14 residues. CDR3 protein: CSAQGDRGLDGYTF. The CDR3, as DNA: TGCAGCGCCCAGGGGGACAGGGGGCTTGATGGCTACACCTTC.

This chain's CDR3 is CSATGEGETQYF. The DNA for the CDR3 is TGCAGCGCGACAGGGGAAGGGGAGACCCAGTACTTC. This chain connects TRBV29-1 to TRBJ2-5; TRBD1 agrees at 8 bases. The CDR3 is 12 amino acids. The J segment lost 5 bases and the V segment lost 7 bases, leaving 6 bases of the junction unmatched. Germline V gene data show CDR1 as SQVTM and CDR2 as ANQGSEA.

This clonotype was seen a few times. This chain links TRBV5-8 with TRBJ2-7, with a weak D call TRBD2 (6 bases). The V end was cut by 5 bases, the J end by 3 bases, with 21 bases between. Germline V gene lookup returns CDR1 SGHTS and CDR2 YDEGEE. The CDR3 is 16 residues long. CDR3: CASRVMDGSQIYEQYF. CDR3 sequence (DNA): TGTGCCAGCAGGGTTATGGACGGGAGCCAGATCTACGAGCAGTACTTC.

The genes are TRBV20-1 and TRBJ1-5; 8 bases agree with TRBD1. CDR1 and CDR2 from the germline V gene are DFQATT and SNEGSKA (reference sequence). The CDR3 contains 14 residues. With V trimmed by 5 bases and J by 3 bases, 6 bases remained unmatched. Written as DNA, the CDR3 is TGCAGTGCTGCCCGGGACAGGATCAATCAGCCCCAGCATTTT. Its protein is CSAARDRINQPQHF.

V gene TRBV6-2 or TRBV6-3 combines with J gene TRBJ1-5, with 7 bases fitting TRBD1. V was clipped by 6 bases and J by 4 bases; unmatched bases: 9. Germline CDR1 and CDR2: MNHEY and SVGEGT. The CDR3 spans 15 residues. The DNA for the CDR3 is TGTGCCAGCAGCCAACCCGGACAGGTAAATCAGCCCCAGCATTTT. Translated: CASSQPGQVNQPQHF.

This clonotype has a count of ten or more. This CDR3 reads CASSIQGREAFF. The CDR3 region has the DNA TGTGCCAGTAGTATTCAAGGTCGTGAAGCTTTCTTT. V and J are TRBV19 and TRBJ1-1; no reliable D call. Germline lookup yields CDR1 LNHDA and CDR2 SQIVND (reference sequence). The V and J ends lost 3 bases and 7 bases respectively, with 9 bases between them. This CDR3 is 12 amino acids long.

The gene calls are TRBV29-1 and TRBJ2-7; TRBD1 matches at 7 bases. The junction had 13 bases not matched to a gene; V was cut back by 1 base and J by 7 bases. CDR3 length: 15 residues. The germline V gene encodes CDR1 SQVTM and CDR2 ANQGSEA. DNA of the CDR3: TGCAGCGTTGAAGCCACCGGGACAGCCGGTATGGAGCAGTACTTC. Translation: CSVEATGTAGMEQYF.

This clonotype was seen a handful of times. The CDR3 loop reads CASWTGVTGELFF. The CDR3 DNA sequence: TGTGCCAGCTGGACAGGGGTCACCGGGGAGCTGTTTTTT. The chain combines TRBV5-4 with TRBJ2-2; TRBD1 agrees at 9 bases. The CDR3 spans 13 residues. V gave up 7 bases and J gave up 4 bases; unmatched junction bases: 2. Germline V lookup: CDR1 SGHNT, CDR2 YYREEE (reference sequence).

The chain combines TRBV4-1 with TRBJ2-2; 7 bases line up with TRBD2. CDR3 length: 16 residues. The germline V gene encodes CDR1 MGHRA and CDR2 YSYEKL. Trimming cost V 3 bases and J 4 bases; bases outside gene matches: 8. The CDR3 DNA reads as TGCGCCAGCAGCCAGGCGGGAGTGTCCGGCACCGGGGAGCTGTTTTTT. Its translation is CASSQAGVSGTGELFF.

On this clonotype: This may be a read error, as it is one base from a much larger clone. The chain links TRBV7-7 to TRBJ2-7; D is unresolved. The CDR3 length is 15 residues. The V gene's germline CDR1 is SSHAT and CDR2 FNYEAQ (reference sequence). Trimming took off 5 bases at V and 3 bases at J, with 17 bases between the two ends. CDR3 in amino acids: CASSQDGHKGYEQYF. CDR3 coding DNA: TGTGCCAGCAGCCAAGATGGTCACAAGGGCTACGAGCAGTACTTC.

DNA for the CDR3: TGTGCCACCGCGGGACAGGGGGCCAGGAACACTGAAGCTTTCTTT. Translated, it gives CATAGQGARNTEAFF. The J gene is TRBJ1-1, the V gene TRBV12-3 or TRBV12-4, with 12 positions matching TRBD1. The V segment lost 10 bases and the J segment 1 base; nucleotides outside the gene matches: 7. The CDR3 extends over 15 amino acids.